This T cell receptor (beta chain) is from a study of blood T cell repertoires in COVID-19. Looking at the study overall: T cells, B-cell-depleted T cells, or PBMCs provided the cDNA or gDNA that served as material.

In the original workflow: Estimates of nucleated cell counts were drawn from the amplification of reference gene primers. Repertoires were generated with immunoSEQ multiplex PCR, while TCRdb's copy carries only in-frame clones and drops some. V and J calls and clone size are as listed in that table; D and trimming were resolved from the DNA. The table lists 95,000 to 150,000 clones, about four fifths of them singletons. The length of the CDR3 is 13 residues. Germline loops: CDR1 MDHEN, CDR2 SYDVKM. The junction had 3 bases not matched to a gene; V was cut back by 5 bases and J by 2 bases. The sequencing input was peripheral blood. The origin of this receptor is a man in his sixties with active or convalescent COVID-19. The genes are TRBV28 and TRBJ2-7; TRBD1 matches at 7 bases. The CDR3: CASSQGEPYEQYF. CDR3 coding DNA: TGTGCCAGCAGTCAGGGGGAACCCTACGAGCAGTACTTC.